This T cell receptor beta chain is from a study of memory CD4+ T cells and cytomegalovirus serostatus. Broader study findings: Of 150 to 200 reported CMV TCRbeta sequences, 67 were found in memory CD4+ repertoires. Median bootstrapped AUC for CMV status was about 0.94 originally, about 0.9 US-trained.

The sort gate was single viable CD3+CD4+CD8-CD45RO+ cells for memory CD4+ T cells. Serostatus was set by detecting CMV pp150, pp28, p38, p52 IgG. After thawing, CD4+ T cells were positively selected. The repertoire was sequenced with immunoSEQ multiplex PCR; TCRdb's copy has only in-frame clones and lacks some. The sample lists around 33,000 clones, about three quarters seen once, with 0.5% to 0.8% in the top ten. For this clone: As yet, its antigen is unknown.

Deletions cut 5 bases from V and 2 bases from J, with 13 bases between. Germline CDR1 MDHEN, CDR2 SYDVKM. This CDR3 contains 15 residues. V usage is TRBV28 and J usage is TRBJ1-5, with D tentatively TRBD1 (5 bases). This sequence originates from an adult in good health and CMV-seronegative. Some clones in this sample may be carry-over from other donors' samples. What was sequenced was memory CD4+ T cells from blood. CDR3 residues: CASSLAGYRNQPQHF. The CDR3 DNA is TGTGCCAGCAGTCTAGCAGGGTACCGCAATCAGCCCCAGCATTTT.